One sample yielded the 10 T cell receptor beta chains listed below, sequenced in a study of human thymus T cells. Thymic tissue was derived from resections collected during corrective heart surgery. Assay used: immunoSEQ multiplex PCR; TCRdb lists only in-frame clones, some missing. The sample contains about 120,000 clones, around 94% of which appear only once. Input material: thymus tissue. These receptor sequences come from a boy less than two years old with a congenital heart defect but otherwise immunologically healthy.

The chain uses TRBV14 and TRBJ1-1; 8 bases fit TRBD1. The V and J ends lost 1 base and 4 bases, in that order; junction bases with no gene match: 2. Germline CDR1 reads SGHDN; CDR2 reads FVKESK. The CDR3 consists of 14 residues. Here the CDR3 reads CASSQGQGTTEAFF. The CDR3 coding sequence is TGTGCCAGCAGCCAAGGACAGGGGACCACTGAAGCTTTCTTT.

V usage is TRBV30 and J usage is TRBJ1-6; tentative D call: TRBD1 (6 bases). CDR3 length: 15 residues. CDR1 GTSNPN and CDR2 SVGIG come from the germline V gene (reference sequence). Trimming left V 2 bases short and J 5 bases short, with 13 bases between. DNA of the CDR3: TGTGCCTGGAGTTCGATGGACAGCCATAATTCACCCCTCCACTTT. This translates into CAWSSMDSHNSPLHF.

The count of this clone is one. V gene TRBV23-1 combines with J gene TRBJ1-5; no clear D. TRBV23-1 is classed as an ORF, of uncertain function. The CDR3 loop spans 14 amino acids. V dropped 8 bases and J dropped 2 bases, with 13 bases sitting between them. The CDR3 reads CASGGYPGNQPQHF. DNA for the CDR3: TGCGCCAGCGGAGGTTATCCGGGCAATCAGCCCCAGCATTTT.

The V and J genes are TRBV4-3 and TRBJ2-5, with TRBD2 identical over 7 bases. The CDR3 runs to 14 residues. Germline CDR1 is LGHNA and CDR2 is YSLEER. Trimming removed 0 bases from V and 5 bases from J; junction bases left unmatched: 3. This chain's CDR3 is CASSQDGEGETQYF. For the CDR3, the DNA is TGCGCCAGCAGCCAAGATGGGGAGGGGGAGACCCAGTACTTC.

The chain recombines TRBV4-1 with TRBJ2-7; D might be TRBD1 or TRBD2, each matching 6 bases. V dropped 3 bases and J dropped 1 base, with 13 bases sitting between them. CDR3 length: 15 residues. CDR1 is MGHRA and CDR2 is YSYEKL in the germline V gene. The CDR3 DNA is TGCGCCAGCAGCCACGAAGGGGGACTTTCCTACGAGCAGTACTTC. It encodes CASSHEGGLSYEQYF.

This clone was observed a single time. The junction shows a germline mismatch at one end, possibly a read error. This sample includes further DNA sequences coding for the same CDR3. The rearrangement joins TRBV9 to TRBJ2-6, with D uncertain. Germline V lookup: CDR1 SGDLS, CDR2 YYNGEE. This CDR3 is 16 amino acids long. CDR3 sequence reads: CASSVPVGSGANVLTF. The CDR3 DNA sequence: TGTGCTAGCAGCGTACCGGTGGGGTCCGGGGCCAACGTCCTGACTTTC.

CDR3 region: CASSSSGEEQFF. CDR3 coding DNA: TGTGCCAGCAGTTCTAGTGGAGAAGAGCAGTTCTTC. The chain has TRBV6-6 and TRBJ2-1; the D is unclear. Trimming left V 4 bases short and J 10 bases short, with 11 bases between. Germline-derived CDR1 and CDR2 are MNHNY and SVGAGI (reference sequence). This CDR3 spans 12 amino acids.

J is TRBJ1-5 and V is TRBV28; 12 bases are shared with TRBD1. The CDR3 covers 16 residues. The germline V gene has CDR1 MDHEN and CDR2 SYDVKM. V trimming: 6 bases; J trimming: 7 bases; junction bases outside the gene matches: 10. CDR3 residues: CASSSTGQGARQPQHF. CDR3 DNA: TGTGCCAGCAGCTCTACGGGACAGGGGGCTCGACAGCCCCAGCATTTT. Supplemented by reference TRBV28 and TRBJ1-5, the full variable domain reads DVKVTQSSRYLVKRTGEKVFLECVQDMDHENMFWYRQDPGLGLRLIYFSYDVKMKEKGDIPEGYSVSREKKERFSLILESASTNQTSMYLCASSSTGQGARQPQHFGDGTRLSIL.

This clone was found a few times. The J gene is TRBJ2-5, the V gene TRBV5-4, with 9 positions matching TRBD2. From germline, CDR1 is SGHNT and CDR2 YYREEE (reference sequence). This CDR3 comprises 13 residues. V lost 5 bases and J lost 5; bases outside the gene matches: 4. CDR3 DNA sequence: TGTGCCAGCAGTCTTGCGGGGGGGGAGACCCAGTACTTC. Its translation: CASSLAGGETQYF.

This chain connects TRBV5-6 to TRBJ1-5, with unresolved D. The V end was cut by 0 bases, the J end by 0 bases, with 7 bases between. The germline gives CDR1 SGHDT, CDR2 YYEEEE. The CDR3 has 15 amino acids. The CDR3 reads CASSLAGNSNQPQHF. The CDR3 region has the DNA TGTGCCAGCAGCTTGGCCGGGAATAGCAATCAGCCCCAGCATTTT.